This TCR beta chain was retrieved from a study of vaccination effects on CD4 cells after COVID-19. In regard to this clone: As yet, its antigen is unknown.

Sequencing was performed with immunoSEQ multiplex PCR; in TCRdb, only in-frame clones are kept and a portion is missing. Here the sample spans roughly 68,000 clones, 65% to 75% being singletons. Germline V gene data show CDR1 as SGHRS and CDR2 as YFSETQ. CDR3 size: 13 residues. V lost 4 bases, J lost 0 bases, and 7 bases lay in between. Subsequent to less than eleven days of culture, CD4+ T cells were isolated. Between March and December 2020, the person had a SARS-CoV-2 infection that PCR confirmed. The source is a human donor who had a prior SARS-CoV-2 infection. Sequencing was performed on CD4+ T cells from PBMCs cultured without peptide, taken before COVID-19 vaccination. The chain is built from TRBV5-1 and TRBJ2-5; possibly TRBD2 for D (5 bases). As DNA, the CDR3 is TGCGCCAGCAGCGAGGGATACCAAGAGACCCAGTACTTC. Translation gives CASSEGYQETQYF.